The text below deals with one T cell receptor beta chain. The data derive from a study of T cell changes during pregnancy in multiple sclerosis. Sequenced by immunoSEQ multiplex PCR; TCRdb stores in-frame clones only, minus some. The sample shows about 83,000 clones, about 91% of them seen only once. V shed 3 bases, J shed 4 bases, and the junction held 3 bases outside the gene matches. The CDR3 runs 15 residues. Germline CDR1 reads SEHNR; CDR2 reads FQNEAQ (reference sequence). The source is a female donor in good health, serving as a control in a pregnancy study. Some clones in this sample may be carry-over from other donors' samples. The sample in question was PBMCs, obtained in the first trimester of pregnancy. The J gene is TRBJ2-2, the V gene TRBV7-9; 9 bases map to TRBD2. As DNA, the CDR3 is TGTGCCAGCAGCTTTAGCGGGAGTACCACCGGGGAGCTGTTTTTT. Translation: CASSFSGSTTGELFF. The entire variable domain, with the rest obtained from reference TRBV7-9 and TRBJ2-2, is as follows: DTGVSQNPRHKITKRGQNVTFRCDPISEHNRLYWYRQTLGQGPEFLTYFQNEAQLEKSRLLSDRFSAERPKGSFSTLEIQRTEQGDSAMYLCASSFSGSTTGELFFGEGSRLTVL.